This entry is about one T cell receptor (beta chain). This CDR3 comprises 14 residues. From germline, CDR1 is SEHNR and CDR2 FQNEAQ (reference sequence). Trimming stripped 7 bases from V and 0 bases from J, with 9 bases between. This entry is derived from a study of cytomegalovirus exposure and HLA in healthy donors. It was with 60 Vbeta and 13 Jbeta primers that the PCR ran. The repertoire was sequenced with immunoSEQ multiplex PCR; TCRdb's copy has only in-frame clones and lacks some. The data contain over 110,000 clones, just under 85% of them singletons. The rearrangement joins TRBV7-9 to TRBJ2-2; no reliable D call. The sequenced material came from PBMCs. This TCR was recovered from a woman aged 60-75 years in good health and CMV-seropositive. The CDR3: CASNPQANTGELFF. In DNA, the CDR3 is TGTGCCAGCAACCCTCAGGCGAACACCGGGGAGCTGTTTTTT.